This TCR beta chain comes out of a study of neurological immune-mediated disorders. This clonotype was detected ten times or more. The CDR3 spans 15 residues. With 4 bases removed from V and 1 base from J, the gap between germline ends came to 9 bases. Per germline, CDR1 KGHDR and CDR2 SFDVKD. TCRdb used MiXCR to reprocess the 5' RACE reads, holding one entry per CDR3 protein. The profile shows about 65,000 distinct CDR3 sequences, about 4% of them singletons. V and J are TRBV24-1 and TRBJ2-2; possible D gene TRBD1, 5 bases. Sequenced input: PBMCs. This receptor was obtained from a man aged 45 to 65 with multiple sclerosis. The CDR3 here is CATSEHTGNTGELFF. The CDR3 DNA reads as TGTGCCACCAGTGAACATACAGGGAACACCGGGGAGCTGTTTTTT.